This TCR beta chain was identified in a study of T-cell reconstitution after alpha-beta-depleted transplantation in children. Study findings and constraints: Hyperexpanded clones declined; after one year, newly produced T cells mostly supplied diversity. Several hundred expanded graft clones reportedly were the source of alpha-beta T cells about two months after transplant.

This CDR3 comprises 18 residues. Germline CDR1 is MDHEN and CDR2 is SYDVKM. V lost 3 bases, J lost 4 bases, and 15 bases stayed unmatched. About this clonotype itself: Antigen unknown.

Molecular barcoding with unique molecular identifiers was used for the TCRbeta library. TCRdb analysed the PCR reads with MiXCR anew, one entry per CDR3 protein. The table includes about 58,000 distinct CDR3 sequences, approximately 43% detected once. The clonotype originates from a male patient younger than 18 who had a stem cell transplant for acute lymphoblastic leukemia, so the T cells may come from the graft donor. Sequenced here: PBMCs, mostly from graft donor cells, sampled 360 days after TCRalphabeta/CD19-depleted stem cell transplant. The rearrangement uses TRBV28 and TRBJ2-3; 8 nucleotides match TRBD2. The CDR3 protein is CASSFGLAGLIGADTQYF. The CDR3 nucleotides are TGTGCCAGCAGTTTCGGTCTAGCGGGCCTCATAGGCGCAGATACGCAGTATTTT.